Sequencing of this T cell receptor beta chain was carried out in a study of blood T cell repertoires in COVID-19. Some clones are missing from TCRdb's copy, which holds only in-frame ones; the method was immunoSEQ multiplex PCR. The profile shows 150,000 to 200,000 clones, under 85% of them singletons. V dropped 5 bases and J dropped 8; count of bases not matched to a gene: 11. The V gene's germline CDR1 is MNHEY and CDR2 SVGEGT. CDR3 size: 14 residues. This TCR was sampled from a woman aged 70-85 years with COVID-19, enrolled during active disease. V is TRBV6-2 or TRBV6-3 and J is TRBJ1-2, with 7 bases identical to TRBD1. The sample consisted of peripheral blood. The CDR3 region has the DNA TGTGCCAGCAGTCCCGCAGGGGGTGCCGGCGGCTACACCTTC. It yields the protein CASSPAGGAGGYTF.